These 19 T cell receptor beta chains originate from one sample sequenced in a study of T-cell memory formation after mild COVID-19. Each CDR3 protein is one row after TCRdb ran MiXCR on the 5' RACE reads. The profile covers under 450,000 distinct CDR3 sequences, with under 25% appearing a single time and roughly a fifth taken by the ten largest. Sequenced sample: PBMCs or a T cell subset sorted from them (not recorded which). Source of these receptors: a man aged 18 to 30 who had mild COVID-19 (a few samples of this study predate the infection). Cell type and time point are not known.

The CDR3 is CASSDAGGWETQYF. As DNA, the CDR3 is TGTGCCAGCAGTGACGCGGGAGGGTGGGAGACCCAGTACTTC. The chain employs TRBV28 and TRBJ2-5, with 9 bases fitting TRBD2. V lost 5 bases and J lost 5; bases outside the gene matches: 6. The CDR3 consists of 14 residues. CDR1 is MDHEN, CDR2 SYDVKM, per germline.

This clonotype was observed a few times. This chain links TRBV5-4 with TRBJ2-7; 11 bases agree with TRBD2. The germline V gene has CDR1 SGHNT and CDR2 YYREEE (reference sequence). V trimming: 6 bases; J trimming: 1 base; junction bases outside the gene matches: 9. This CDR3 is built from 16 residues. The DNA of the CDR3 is TGTGCCAGCATCCCAATCGGGACTAGCGGATCCTACGAGCAGTACTTC. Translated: CASIPIGTSGSYEQYF.

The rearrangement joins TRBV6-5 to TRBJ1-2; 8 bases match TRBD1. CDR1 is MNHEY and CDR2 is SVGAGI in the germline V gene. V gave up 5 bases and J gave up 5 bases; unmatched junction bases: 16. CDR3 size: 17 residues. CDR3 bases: TGTGCCAGCAGTGACCTCGGGGGACAGGAGGGGTCGTATGGCTACACCTTC. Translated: CASSDLGGQEGSYGYTF.

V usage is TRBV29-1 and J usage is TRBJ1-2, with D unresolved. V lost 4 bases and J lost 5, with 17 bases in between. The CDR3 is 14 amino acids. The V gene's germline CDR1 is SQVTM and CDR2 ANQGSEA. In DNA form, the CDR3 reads TGCAGCGTTGCACGAGCAGGATACGGTTATGGCTACACCTTC. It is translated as CSVARAGYGYGYTF.

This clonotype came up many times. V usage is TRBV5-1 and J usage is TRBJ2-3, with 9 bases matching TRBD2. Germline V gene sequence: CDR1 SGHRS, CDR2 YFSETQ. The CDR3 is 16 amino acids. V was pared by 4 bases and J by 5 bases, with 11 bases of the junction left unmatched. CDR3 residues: CASSPDGGGARDTQYF. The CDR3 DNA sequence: TGCGCCAGCAGCCCGGATGGCGGGGGGGCTAGAGATACGCAGTATTTT.

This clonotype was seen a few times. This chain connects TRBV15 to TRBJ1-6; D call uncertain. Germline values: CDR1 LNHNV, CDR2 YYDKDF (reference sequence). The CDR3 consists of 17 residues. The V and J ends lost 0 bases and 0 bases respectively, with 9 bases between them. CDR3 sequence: CATSREYESSYNSPLHF. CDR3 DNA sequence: TGTGCCACCAGCAGAGAGTACGAGAGCTCCTATAATTCACCCCTCCACTTT.

CDR3 in DNA: TGCGCCAGCAGCATAGGGCCCGATACGCAGTATTTT. It yields the protein CASSIGPDTQYF. The chain joins TRBV5-1 to TRBJ2-3; no clear D gene. Germline CDR1 reads SGHRS; CDR2 reads YFSETQ. The germline V and J ends were trimmed by 4 bases and 6 bases, with 9 bases remaining between them. CDR3 length equals 12 residues.

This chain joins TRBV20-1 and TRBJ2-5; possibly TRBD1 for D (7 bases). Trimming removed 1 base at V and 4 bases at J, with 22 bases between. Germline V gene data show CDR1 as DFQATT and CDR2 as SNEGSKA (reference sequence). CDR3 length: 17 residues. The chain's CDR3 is CSARVPHSTGTVETQYF. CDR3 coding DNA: TGCAGTGCTAGAGTCCCACATTCGACAGGGACTGTAGAGACCCAGTACTTC.

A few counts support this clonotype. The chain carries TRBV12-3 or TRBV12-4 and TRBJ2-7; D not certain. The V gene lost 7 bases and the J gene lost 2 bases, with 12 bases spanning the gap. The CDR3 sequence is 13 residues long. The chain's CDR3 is CASTPTSTYEQYF. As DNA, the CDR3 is TGTGCCAGCACCCCGACGTCCACCTACGAGCAGTACTTC.

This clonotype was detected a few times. In DNA, the CDR3 is TGCGCCAGCAGCAGGGACAGGGAGACCGGGGAGCTGTTTTTT. Translation gives CASSRDRETGELFF. The chain carries TRBV5-1 and TRBJ2-2, with 9 bases aligning to TRBD1. V was pared by 4 bases and J by 5 bases, with 3 bases of the junction left unmatched. Germline CDR1 reads SGHRS; CDR2 reads YFSETQ. CDR3 length: 14 amino acids.

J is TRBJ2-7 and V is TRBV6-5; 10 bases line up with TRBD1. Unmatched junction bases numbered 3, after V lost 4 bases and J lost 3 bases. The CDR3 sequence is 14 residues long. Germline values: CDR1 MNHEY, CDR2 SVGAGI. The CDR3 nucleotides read TGTGCCAGCAGTTTGGGGACAGGGGTCTACGAGCAGTACTTC. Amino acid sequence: CASSLGTGVYEQYF.

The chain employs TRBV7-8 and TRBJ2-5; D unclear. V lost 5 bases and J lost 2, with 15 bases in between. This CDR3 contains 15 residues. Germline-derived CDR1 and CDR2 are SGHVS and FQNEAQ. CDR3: CASSPRVGVQETQYF. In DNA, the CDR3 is TGTGCCAGCAGCCCACGGGTCGGAGTGCAAGAGACCCAGTACTTC.

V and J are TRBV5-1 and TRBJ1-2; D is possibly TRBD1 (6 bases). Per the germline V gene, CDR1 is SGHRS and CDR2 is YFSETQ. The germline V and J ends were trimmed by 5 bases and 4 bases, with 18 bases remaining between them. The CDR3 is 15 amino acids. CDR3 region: CASRHETTGTYGYTF. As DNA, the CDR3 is TGCGCCAGCAGACATGAAACGACAGGAACCTATGGCTACACCTTC.

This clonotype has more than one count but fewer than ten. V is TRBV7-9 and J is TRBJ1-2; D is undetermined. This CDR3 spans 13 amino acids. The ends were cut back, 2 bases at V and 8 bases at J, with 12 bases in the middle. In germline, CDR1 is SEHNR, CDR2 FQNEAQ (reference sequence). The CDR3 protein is CASSLTPQWGYTF. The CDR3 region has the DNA TGTGCCAGCAGCTTAACCCCTCAGTGGGGCTACACCTTC. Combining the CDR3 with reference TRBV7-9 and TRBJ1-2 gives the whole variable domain DTGVSQNPRHKITKRGQNVTFRCDPISEHNRLYWYRQTLGQGPEFLTYFQNEAQLEKSRLLSDRFSAERPKGSFSTLEIQRTEQGDSAMYLCASSLTPQWGYTFGSGTRLTVV.

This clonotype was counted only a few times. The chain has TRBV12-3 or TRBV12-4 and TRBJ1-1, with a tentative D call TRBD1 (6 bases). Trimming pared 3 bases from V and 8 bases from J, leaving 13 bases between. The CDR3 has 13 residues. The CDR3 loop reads CASSFAQGGEAFF. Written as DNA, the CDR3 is TGTGCCAGCAGTTTTGCACAGGGCGGGGAAGCTTTCTTT.

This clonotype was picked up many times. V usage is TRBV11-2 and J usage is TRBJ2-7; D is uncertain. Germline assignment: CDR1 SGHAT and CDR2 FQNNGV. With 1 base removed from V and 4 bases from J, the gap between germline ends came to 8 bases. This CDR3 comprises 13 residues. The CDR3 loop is CASSLVVGYEQYF. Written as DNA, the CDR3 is TGTGCCAGCAGCTTAGTCGTCGGATACGAGCAGTACTTC.

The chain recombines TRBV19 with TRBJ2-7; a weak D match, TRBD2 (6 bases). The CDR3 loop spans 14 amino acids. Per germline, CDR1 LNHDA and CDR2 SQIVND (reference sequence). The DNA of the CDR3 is TGTGCAAGTAGTGAAGCGCACGGGGGCTACGAGCAGTACGTC. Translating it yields CASSEAHGGYEQYV.

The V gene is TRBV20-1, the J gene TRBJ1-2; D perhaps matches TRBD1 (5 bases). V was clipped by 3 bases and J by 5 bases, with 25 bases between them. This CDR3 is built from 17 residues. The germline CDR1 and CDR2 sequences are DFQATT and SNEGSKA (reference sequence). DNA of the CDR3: TGCAGTGCTAGCGTCCCGTATGAGGACACCGGCCTTTATGGCTACACCTTC. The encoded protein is CSASVPYEDTGLYGYTF.

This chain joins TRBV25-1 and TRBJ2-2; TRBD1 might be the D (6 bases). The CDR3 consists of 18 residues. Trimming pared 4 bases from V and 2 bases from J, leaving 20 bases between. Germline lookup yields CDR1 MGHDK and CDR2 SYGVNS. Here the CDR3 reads CASSGDTGISPNTGELFF. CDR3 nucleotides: TGTGCCAGCAGTGGTGATACAGGGATTTCCCCAAACACCGGGGAGCTGTTTTTT.